Detailed here is one T cell receptor (beta chain). The CDR3 totals 13 residues. Deletions cut 1 base from V and 6 bases from J, with 8 bases between. The germline CDR1 and CDR2 sequences are MGHDK and SYGVNS. The sample originates from a study of cytomegalovirus exposure and HLA in healthy donors. Primers for the PCR totalled 60 Vbeta and 13 Jbeta. The repertoire was sequenced with immunoSEQ multiplex PCR; TCRdb's copy has only in-frame clones and lacks some. This table has more than 150,000 clones, 65% to 90% appearing once. The sample comprised PBMCs. This receptor was obtained from a woman between 45 and 60 years old in good health and CMV-seropositive. The J gene is TRBJ2-3, the V gene TRBV25-1; no firm D call. CDR3 nucleotide sequence: TGTGCCAGCAGTGAATTTAACGGTGATACGCAGTATTTT. Protein: CASSEFNGDTQYF.